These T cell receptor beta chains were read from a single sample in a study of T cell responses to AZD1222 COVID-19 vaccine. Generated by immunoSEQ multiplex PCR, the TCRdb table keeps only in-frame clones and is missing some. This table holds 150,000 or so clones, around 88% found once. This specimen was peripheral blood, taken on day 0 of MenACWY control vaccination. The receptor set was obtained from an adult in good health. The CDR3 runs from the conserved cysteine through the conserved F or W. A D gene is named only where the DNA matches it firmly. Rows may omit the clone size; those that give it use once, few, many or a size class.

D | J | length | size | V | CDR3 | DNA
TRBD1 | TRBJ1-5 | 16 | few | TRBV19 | CASSIRDRGGNQPQHF | TGTGCCAGTAGTATCCGGGACAGGGGGGGCAATCAGCCCCAGCATTTT
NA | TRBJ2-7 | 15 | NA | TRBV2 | CASSADLTGNYEQYF | TGTGCCAGCAGCGCCGACCTGACAGGAAACTACGAGCAGTACTTC
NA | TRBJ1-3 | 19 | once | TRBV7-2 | CASSLRGRHGSNSGNTIYF | TGTGCCAGCAGCTTACGGGGCAGGCACGGTAGTAACTCTGGAAACACCATATATTTT
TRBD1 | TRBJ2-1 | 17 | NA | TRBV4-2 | CASSQEVNRGSRNEQFF | TGTGCCAGCAGCCAAGAGGTGAACAGGGGGAGTAGAAATGAGCAGTTCTTC
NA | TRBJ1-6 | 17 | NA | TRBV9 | CASSVGQWSSYNSPLHF | TGTGCCAGCAGCGTTGGACAGTGGAGCTCCTATAATTCACCCCTCCACTTT
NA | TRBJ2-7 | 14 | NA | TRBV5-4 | CASSNSGGRYEQYF | TGTGCCAGCAGCAATTCTGGAGGGCGCTACGAGCAGTACTTC
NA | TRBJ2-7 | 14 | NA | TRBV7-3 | CASSPTVGLYEQYF | TGTGCCAGCAGCCCCACTGTGGGGCTCTACGAGCAGTACTTC
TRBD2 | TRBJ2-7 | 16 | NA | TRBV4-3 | CASSQVGLAGAAEQYF | TGCGCCAGCAGCCAAGTGGGCTTAGCGGGAGCGGCCGAGCAGTACTTC
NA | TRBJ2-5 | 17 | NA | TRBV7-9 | CASSWGRRTPGMETQYF | TGTGCCAGCAGCTGGGGGCGAAGAACCCCAGGGATGGAGACCCAGTACTTC
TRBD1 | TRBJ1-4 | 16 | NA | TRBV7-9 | CASSLEIGQGGEKLFF | TGTGCCAGCAGCTTAGAAATTGGACAGGGAGGCGAAAAACTGTTTTTT
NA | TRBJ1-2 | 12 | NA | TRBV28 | CASSTNRDGYTF | TGTGCCAGCAGTACAAACAGGGATGGCTACACCTTC
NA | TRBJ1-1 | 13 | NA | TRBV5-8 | CASSLDQATEAFF | TGTGCCAGCAGCTTGGACCAGGCCACTGAAGCTTTCTTT
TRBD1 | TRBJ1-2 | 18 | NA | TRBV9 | CASSVGDGLRSGGNGYTF | TGTGCCAGCAGCGTGGGGGATGGGTTAAGGTCAGGGGGCAATGGCTACACCTTC
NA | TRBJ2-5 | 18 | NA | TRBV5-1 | CASSLVTGRTRAQETQYF | TGCGCCAGCAGCTTAGTTACCGGCAGGACCCGCGCGCAAGAGACCCAGTACTTC
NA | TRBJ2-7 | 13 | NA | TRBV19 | CASSISHSYEQYF | TGTGCCAGTAGTATATCACACTCCTACGAGCAGTACTTC
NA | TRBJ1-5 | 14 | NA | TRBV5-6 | CASSLGGNNQPQHF | TGTGCCAGCAGCTTGGGAGGGAACAATCAGCCCCAGCATTTT
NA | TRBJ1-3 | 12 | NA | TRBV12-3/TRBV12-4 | CASSLKALAVYF | TGTGCCAGCAGTTTAAAGGCTCTGGCGGTATATTTT
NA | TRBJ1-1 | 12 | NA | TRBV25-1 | CASTSVGTEAFF | TGTGCCAGCACCTCCGTAGGCACTGAAGCTTTCTTT
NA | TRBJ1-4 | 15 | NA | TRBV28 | CASSRSDGGNEKLFF | TGTGCCAGCAGTCGGTCGGACGGGGGTAATGAAAAACTGTTTTTT
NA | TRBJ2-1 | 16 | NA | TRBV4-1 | CASSQDTQSSYNEQFF | TGCGCCAGCAGCCAAGATACGCAGAGCTCCTACAATGAGCAGTTCTTC
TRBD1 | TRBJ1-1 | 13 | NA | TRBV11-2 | CASRQSQGVGAFF | TGTGCCAGCAGACAATCCCAGGGGGTTGGCGCTTTCTTT
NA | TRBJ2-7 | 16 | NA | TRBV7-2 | CASSLGATQSPYEQYF | TGTGCCAGCAGCTTAGGTGCGACCCAAAGTCCCTACGAGCAGTACTTC
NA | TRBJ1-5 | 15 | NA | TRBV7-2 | CASSLSGTTNQPQHF | TGTGCCAGCAGCTTATCGGGGACTACTAATCAGCCCCAGCATTTT
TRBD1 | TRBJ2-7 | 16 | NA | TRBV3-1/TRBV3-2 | CASSQASGTATYEQYF | TGTGCCAGCAGCCAAGCATCGGGGACAGCAACCTACGAGCAGTACTTC
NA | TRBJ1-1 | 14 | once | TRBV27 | CASSPLGELSEAFF | TGTGCCAGCAGCCCCCTCGGGGAGCTAAGTGAAGCTTTCTTT
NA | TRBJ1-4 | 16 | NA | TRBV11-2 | CASSLTGQGLNEKLFF | TGTGCCAGCAGCCTAACGGGCCAGGGTCTTAATGAAAAACTGTTTTTT
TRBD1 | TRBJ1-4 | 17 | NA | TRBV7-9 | CASSLLGLGQGGEKLFF | TGTGCCAGCAGCTTACTAGGTTTGGGACAGGGTGGCGAAAAACTGTTTTTT
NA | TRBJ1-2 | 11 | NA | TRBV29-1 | CSGQEGYGYTF | TGCAGCGGGCAAGAGGGATATGGCTACACCTTC
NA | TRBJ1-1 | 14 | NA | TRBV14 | CASSHRWQNTEAFF | TGTGCCAGCAGCCACAGATGGCAGAACACTGAAGCTTTCTTT
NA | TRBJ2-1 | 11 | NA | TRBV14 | CASSLYNEQFF | TGTGCCAGCAGCCTATACAATGAGCAGTTCTTC
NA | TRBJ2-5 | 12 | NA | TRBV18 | CASSPIGRTQYF | TGTGCCAGCTCACCAATAGGGCGGACCCAGTACTTC
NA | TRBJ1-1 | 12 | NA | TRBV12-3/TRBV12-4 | CASREEMGEAFF | TGTGCCAGTCGTGAGGAGATGGGTGAAGCTTTCTTT
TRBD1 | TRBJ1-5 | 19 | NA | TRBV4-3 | CASSQDRISRDRGNQPQHF | TGCGCCAGCAGCCAAGATCGTATAAGCCGGGACAGGGGAAATCAGCCCCAGCATTTT
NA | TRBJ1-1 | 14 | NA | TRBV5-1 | CASSLGGGNTEAFF | TGCGCCAGCAGCTTAGGAGGGGGAAACACTGAAGCTTTCTTT
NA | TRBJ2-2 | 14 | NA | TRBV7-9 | CASSLGGGTGELFF | TGTGCCAGCAGCTTAGGCGGCGGCACCGGGGAGCTGTTTTTT
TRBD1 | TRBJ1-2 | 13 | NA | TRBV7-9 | CASSRGTDYGYTF | TGTGCCAGCAGCCGCGGGACAGACTATGGCTACACCTTC
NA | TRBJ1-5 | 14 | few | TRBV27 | CASSYTGFGQPQHF | TGTGCCAGCAGCTACACAGGGTTCGGTCAGCCCCAGCATTTT
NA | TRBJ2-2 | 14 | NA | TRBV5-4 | CASSTKGGTGELFF | TGTGCCAGCAGTACAAAGGGGGGCACCGGGGAGCTGTTTTTT
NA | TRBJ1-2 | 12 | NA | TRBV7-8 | CASSLVNSGYTF | TGTGCCAGCAGCTTGGTTAACAGCGGCTACACCTTC
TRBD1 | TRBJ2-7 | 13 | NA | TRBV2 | CASSTGTGVEQYF | TGTGCCAGCAGTACCGGGACAGGGGTCGAGCAGTACTTC
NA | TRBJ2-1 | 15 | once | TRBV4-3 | CASSQDRRENFEQFF | TGCGCCAGCAGCCAAGATCGGAGAGAGAACTTTGAGCAGTTCTTC
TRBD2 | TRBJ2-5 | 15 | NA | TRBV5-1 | CASSSGAGGQETQYF | TGCGCCAGCAGCTCTGGTGCGGGGGGCCAAGAGACCCAGTACTTC
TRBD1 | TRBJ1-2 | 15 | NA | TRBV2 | CASRDRAGANYGYTF | TGTGCCAGCAGGGACAGGGCAGGAGCTAACTATGGCTACACCTTC
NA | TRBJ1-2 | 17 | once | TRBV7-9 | CASSLGVTKYPDYGYTF | TGTGCCAGCAGCTTAGGGGTGACAAAATACCCCGACTATGGCTACACCTTC
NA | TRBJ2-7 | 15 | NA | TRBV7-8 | CASSQGSFSSYEQYF | TGTGCCAGCAGCCAAGGTTCGTTCTCCTCCTACGAGCAGTACTTC
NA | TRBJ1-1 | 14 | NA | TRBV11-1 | CASSLVKGGTEAFF | TGTGCCAGCAGCTTAGTTAAGGGGGGCACTGAAGCTTTCTTT
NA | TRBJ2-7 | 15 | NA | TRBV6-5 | CASSLPPTVSYEQYF | TGTGCCAGCAGCTTACCTCCGACAGTCTCTTACGAGCAGTACTTC
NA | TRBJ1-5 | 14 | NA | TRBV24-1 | CATAGGLGNQPQHF | TGTGCCACCGCTGGGGGGTTAGGCAATCAGCCCCAGCATTTT